A single sample gave rise to the 10 T cell receptor beta chains below, sequenced in a study of graft-versus-host responses after intestinal transplantation. Their antigens remain unidentified. The assay was immunoSEQ multiplex PCR, and TCRdb's table has in-frame clones only and misses some. This table holds 130,000 to 150,000 clones, 80% to 95% found once. Material: unstimulated CD4+ T cells sorted from spleen or lymph node cells, obtained before intestinal transplant. These receptor sequences come from a human donor who received an intestinal transplant.

The V call is TRBV18, the J call TRBJ1-5, with D possibly matching TRBD1 (5 bases). CDR1 and CDR2 (germline): KGHSH, LQKENI. The V end lost 5 bases, the J end lost 6 bases, and 14 bases lay between the germline ends. The CDR3 extends over 14 amino acids. The chain's CDR3 is CASSTDLGGQPQHF. CDR3 DNA: TGTGCCAGCTCAACGGACCTCGGGGGTCAGCCCCAGCATTTT.

The rearrangement uses TRBV6-5 and TRBJ1-1; D gene ambiguous. In germline, CDR1 is MNHEY, CDR2 SVGAGI. The V gene lost 3 bases and the J gene lost 1 base, with 6 bases spanning the gap. CDR3 length equals 13 residues. The CDR3 nucleotides read TGTGCCAGCAGTTATCCGGGGAACACTGAAGCTTTCTTT. It is translated as CASSYPGNTEAFF.

The CDR3 is CASGRTTGTGDNEQFF. The CDR3 DNA sequence: TGTGCCAGCGGTCGTACCACCGGGACGGGTGACAATGAGCAGTTCTTC. V gene TRBV11-2 combines with J gene TRBJ2-1; D may correspond to TRBD1 or TRBD2 (5 bases each). CDR1 SGHAT and CDR2 FQNNGV come from the germline V gene. There are 16 residues in the CDR3. Trimming left V 8 bases short and J 5 bases short, with 22 bases between.

The CDR3 sequence: CASSSLPGLAGVTPPYNEQFF. The CDR3 nucleotides read TGTGCCAGCAGCTCATTACCGGGACTAGCGGGAGTCACTCCCCCCTACAATGAGCAGTTCTTC. The gene calls are TRBV7-3 and TRBJ2-1, with 14 positions matching TRBD2. The trim removed 4 bases at V and 2 bases at J, leaving 16 bases unmatched. Germline CDR1 reads SGHTA; CDR2 reads FQGTGA. The CDR3 consists of 21 residues.

The chain's CDR3 is CASSGQGVTEAFF. DNA for the CDR3: TGTGCCAGCTCGGGCCAGGGGGTCACTGAAGCTTTCTTT. The gene calls are TRBV5-4 and TRBJ1-1, with TRBD1 identical over 7 bases. Trimming removed 7 bases from V and 4 bases from J; junction bases left unmatched: 7. CDR1 SGHNT and CDR2 YYREEE come from the germline V gene (reference sequence). The CDR3 loop spans 13 amino acids.

The chain joins TRBV18 to TRBJ2-3; D not certain. This CDR3 is built from 14 residues. Trimming removed 2 bases from V and 1 base from J, with 7 bases in between. Germline CDR1 reads KGHSH; CDR2 reads LQKENI. CDR3 sequence (DNA): TGTGCCAGCTCACCATTGCGGCGCACAGATACGCAGTATTTT. Its translation: CASSPLRRTDTQYF.

The rearrangement links TRBV5-4 to TRBJ2-1; weak D call: TRBD2 (6 bases). Germline loops: CDR1 SGHNT, CDR2 YYREEE (reference sequence). This CDR3 has 15 residues. Trimming took 0 bases from V and 5 from J, leaving 12 bases between them. CDR3 nucleotides: TGTGCCAGCAGCTTGGTCCGGGGGTGGGACAATGAGCAGTTCTTC. Protein product: CASSLVRGWDNEQFF.

The genes are TRBV28 and TRBJ2-3; D may correspond to TRBD1 or TRBD2 (6 bases each). The CDR3 is 15 amino acids. The germline V gene has CDR1 MDHEN and CDR2 SYDVKM. This CDR3 is CVIKGGGIRADTQYF. CDR3 in DNA: TGTGTCATCAAGGGGGGAGGAATCAGAGCAGATACGCAGTATTTT.

The genes are TRBV28 and TRBJ1-5, with 7 bases that match TRBD1. The length of the CDR3 is 14 residues. CDR1 is MDHEN and CDR2 is SYDVKM in the germline V gene. J gave up 6 bases and V 6 bases, and 8 bases lay outside the gene matches. This chain's CDR3 is CASSSPQGGQPQHF. CDR3 bases: TGTGCCAGCAGCTCCCCGCAGGGGGGTCAGCCCCAGCATTTT.

The rearrangement joins TRBV9 to TRBJ2-2, with 11 nucleotides matching TRBD1. Trimming cost V 4 bases and J 4 bases; bases outside gene matches: 6. Germline values: CDR1 SGDLS, CDR2 YYNGEE. The CDR3 has 16 amino acids. CDR3 sequence (DNA): TGTGCCAGCAGCCTAGGAGGGACAGGGGGCACCGGGGAGCTGTTTTTT. As protein: CASSLGGTGGTGELFF.